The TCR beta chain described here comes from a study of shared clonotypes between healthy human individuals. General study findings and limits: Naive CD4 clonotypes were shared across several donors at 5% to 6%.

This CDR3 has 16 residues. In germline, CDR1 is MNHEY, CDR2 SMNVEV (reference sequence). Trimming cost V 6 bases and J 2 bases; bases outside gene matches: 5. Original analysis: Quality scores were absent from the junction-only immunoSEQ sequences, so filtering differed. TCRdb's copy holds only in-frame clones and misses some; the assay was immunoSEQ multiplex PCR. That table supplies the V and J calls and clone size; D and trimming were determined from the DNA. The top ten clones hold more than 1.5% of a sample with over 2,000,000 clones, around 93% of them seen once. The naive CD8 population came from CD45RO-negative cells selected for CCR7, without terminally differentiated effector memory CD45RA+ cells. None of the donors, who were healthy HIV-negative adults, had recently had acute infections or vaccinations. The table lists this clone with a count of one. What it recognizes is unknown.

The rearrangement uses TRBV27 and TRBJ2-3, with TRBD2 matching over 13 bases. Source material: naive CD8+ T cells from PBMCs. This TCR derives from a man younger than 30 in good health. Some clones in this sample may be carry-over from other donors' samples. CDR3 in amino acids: CASRQGTSGNTDTQYF. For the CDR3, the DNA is TGTGCCAGCAGGCAAGGGACTAGCGGGAACACAGATACGCAGTATTTT.